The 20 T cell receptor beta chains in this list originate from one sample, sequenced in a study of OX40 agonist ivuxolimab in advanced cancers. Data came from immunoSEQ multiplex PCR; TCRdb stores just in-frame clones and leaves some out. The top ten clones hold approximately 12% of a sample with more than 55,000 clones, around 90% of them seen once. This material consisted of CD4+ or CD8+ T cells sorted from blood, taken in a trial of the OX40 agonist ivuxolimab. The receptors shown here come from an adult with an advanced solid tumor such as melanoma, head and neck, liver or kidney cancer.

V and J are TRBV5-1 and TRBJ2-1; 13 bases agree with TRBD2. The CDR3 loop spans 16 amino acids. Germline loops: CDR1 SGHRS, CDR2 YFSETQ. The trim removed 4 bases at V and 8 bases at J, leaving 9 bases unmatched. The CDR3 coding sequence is TGCGCCAGCAGCCAAGGGACTAGCGGGGTGTTGGATGAGCAGTTCTTC. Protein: CASSQGTSGVLDEQFF.

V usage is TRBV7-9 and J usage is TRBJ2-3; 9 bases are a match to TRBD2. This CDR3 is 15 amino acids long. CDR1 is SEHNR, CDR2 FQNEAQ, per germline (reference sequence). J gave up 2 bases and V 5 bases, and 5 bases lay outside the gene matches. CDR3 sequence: CASSLVAGDTDTQYF. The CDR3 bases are TGTGCCAGCAGCCTCGTAGCGGGAGACACAGATACGCAGTATTTT.

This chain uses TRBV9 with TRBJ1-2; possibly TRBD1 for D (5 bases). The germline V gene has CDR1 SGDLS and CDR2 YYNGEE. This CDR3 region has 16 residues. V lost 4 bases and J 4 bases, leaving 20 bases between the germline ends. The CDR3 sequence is CASSQTAGTLGYGYTF. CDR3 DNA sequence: TGTGCCAGCAGCCAGACGGCTGGGACCCTAGGCTATGGCTACACCTTC.

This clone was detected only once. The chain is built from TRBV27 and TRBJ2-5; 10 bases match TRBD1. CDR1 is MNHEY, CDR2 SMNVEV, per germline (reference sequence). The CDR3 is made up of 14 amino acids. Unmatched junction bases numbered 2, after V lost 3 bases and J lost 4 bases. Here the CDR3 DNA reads TGTGCCAGCAGTTTCGGGACAGGGGTAGAGACCCAGTACTTC. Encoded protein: CASSFGTGVETQYF.

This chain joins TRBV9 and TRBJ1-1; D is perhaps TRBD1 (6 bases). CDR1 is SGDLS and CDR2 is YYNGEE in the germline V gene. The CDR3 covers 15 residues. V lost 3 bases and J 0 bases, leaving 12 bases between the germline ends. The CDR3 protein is CASSARQDLNTEAFF. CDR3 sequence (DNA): TGTGCCAGCAGCGCAAGACAGGATTTGAACACTGAAGCTTTCTTT.

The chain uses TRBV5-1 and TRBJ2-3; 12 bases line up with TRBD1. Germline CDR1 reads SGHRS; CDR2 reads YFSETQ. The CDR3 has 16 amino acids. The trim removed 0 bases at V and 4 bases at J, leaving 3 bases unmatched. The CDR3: CASSLEGQGAADTQYF. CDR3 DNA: TGCGCCAGCAGCTTGGAGGGACAGGGGGCGGCAGATACGCAGTATTTT.

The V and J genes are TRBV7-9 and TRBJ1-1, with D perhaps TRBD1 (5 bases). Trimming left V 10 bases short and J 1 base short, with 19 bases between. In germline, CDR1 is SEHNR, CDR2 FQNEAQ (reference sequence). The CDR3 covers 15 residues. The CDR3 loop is CAINSNKGRNTEAFF. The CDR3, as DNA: TGTGCCATCAACTCAAATAAGGGGAGGAACACTGAAGCTTTCTTT.

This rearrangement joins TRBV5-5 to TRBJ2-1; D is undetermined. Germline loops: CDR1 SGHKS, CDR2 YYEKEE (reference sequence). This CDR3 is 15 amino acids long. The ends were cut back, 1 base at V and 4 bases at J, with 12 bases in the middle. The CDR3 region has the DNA TGTGCCAGCAGCTTGCGGCTGAAGACTTACAATGAGCAGTTCTTC. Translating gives CASSLRLKTYNEQFF.

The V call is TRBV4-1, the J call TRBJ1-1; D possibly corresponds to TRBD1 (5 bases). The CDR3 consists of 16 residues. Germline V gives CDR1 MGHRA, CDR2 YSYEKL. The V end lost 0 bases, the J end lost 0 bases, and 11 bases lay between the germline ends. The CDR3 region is CASSQEFGRVNTEAFF. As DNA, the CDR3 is TGCGCCAGCAGCCAAGAATTCGGCAGGGTGAACACTGAAGCTTTCTTT.

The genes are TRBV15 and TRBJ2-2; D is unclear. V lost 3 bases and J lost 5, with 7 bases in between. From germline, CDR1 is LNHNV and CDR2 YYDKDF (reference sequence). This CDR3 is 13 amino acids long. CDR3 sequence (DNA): TGTGCCACCAGCAGCGCTAGGACCGGGGAGCTGTTTTTT. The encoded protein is CATSSARTGELFF.

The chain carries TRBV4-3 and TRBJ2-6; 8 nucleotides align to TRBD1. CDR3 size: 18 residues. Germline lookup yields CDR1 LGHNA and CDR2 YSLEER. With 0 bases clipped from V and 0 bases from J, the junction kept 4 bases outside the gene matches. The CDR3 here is CASSQEWTGSSGANVLTF. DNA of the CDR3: TGCGCCAGCAGCCAAGAGTGGACAGGGAGCTCTGGGGCCAACGTCCTGACTTTC.

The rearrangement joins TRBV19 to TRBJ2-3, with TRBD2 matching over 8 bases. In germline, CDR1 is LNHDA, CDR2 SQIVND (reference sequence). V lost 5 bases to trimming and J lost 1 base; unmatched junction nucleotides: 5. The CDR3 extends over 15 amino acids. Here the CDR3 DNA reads TGTGCCAGTAGTGCGGTAGCGGGGCGCACAGATACGCAGTATTTT. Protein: CASSAVAGRTDTQYF.

The CDR3 reads CSVEGGSSYNEQFF. The CDR3 DNA sequence: TGCAGCGTTGAAGGGGGGAGCTCCTACAATGAGCAGTTCTTC. This chain joins TRBV29-1 and TRBJ2-1; D may match TRBD1 or TRBD2 (5 bases each). The CDR3 covers 14 residues. Germline V lookup: CDR1 SQVTM, CDR2 ANQGSEA. V lost 1 base to trimming and J lost 0 bases, with 7 bases between them.

The CDR3 here is CASSYMGAYEQYF. CDR3 sequence (DNA): TGTGCCAGCAGTTACATGGGCGCGTACGAGCAGTACTTC. The genes are TRBV6-6 and TRBJ2-7; D remains unclear. The germline V and J ends were trimmed by 2 bases and 4 bases, with 9 bases remaining between them. Germline V gene lookup returns CDR1 MNHNY and CDR2 SVGAGI (reference sequence). The CDR3 runs 13 residues.

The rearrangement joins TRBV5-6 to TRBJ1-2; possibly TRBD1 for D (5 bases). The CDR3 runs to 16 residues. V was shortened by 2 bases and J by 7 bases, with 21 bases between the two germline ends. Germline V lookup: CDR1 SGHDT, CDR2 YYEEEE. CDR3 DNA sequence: TGTGCCAGCAGCTTTGGGGCAGGGAGACATCCAGCTGGCTACACCTTC. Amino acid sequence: CASSFGAGRHPAGYTF.

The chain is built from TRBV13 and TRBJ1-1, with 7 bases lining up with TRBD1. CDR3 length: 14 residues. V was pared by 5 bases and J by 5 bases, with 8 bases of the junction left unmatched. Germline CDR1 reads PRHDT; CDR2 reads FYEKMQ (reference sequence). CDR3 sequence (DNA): TGTGCCAGCAGCCTTTACAGGGGTTCAACTGAAGCTTTCTTT. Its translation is CASSLYRGSTEAFF.

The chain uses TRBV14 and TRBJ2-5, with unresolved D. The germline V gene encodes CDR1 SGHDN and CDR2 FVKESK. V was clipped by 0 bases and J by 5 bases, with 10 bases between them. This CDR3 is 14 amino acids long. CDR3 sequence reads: CASSQDTRIETQYF. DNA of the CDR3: TGTGCCAGCAGCCAAGATACCAGGATCGAGACCCAGTACTTC.

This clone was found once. The CDR3 loop is CASSYLLNTEAFF. DNA for the CDR3: TGCGCCAGCAGCTACCTACTGAACACTGAAGCTTTCTTT. This chain uses TRBV5-1 with TRBJ1-1; D gene uncertain. Trimming shortened V by 3 bases and J by 0 bases, and 6 bases separated the two germline ends. The CDR3 has 13 residues. The germline gives CDR1 SGHRS, CDR2 YFSETQ.

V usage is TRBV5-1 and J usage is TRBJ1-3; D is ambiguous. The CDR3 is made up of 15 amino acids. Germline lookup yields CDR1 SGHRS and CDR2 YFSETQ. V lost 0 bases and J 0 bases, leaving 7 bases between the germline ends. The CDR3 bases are TGCGCCAGCAGCTTGGACGGTTCCTCTGGAAACACCATATATTTT. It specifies CASSLDGSSGNTIYF.

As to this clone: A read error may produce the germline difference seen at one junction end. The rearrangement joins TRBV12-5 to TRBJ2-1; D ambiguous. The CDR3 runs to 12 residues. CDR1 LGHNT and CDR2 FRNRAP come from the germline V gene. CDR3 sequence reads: CASTSFYDEQFF. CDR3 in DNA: TGTGCTAGTACTTCTTTCTACGATGAGCAGTTCTTC.